Listed below are T cell receptor beta chains from one sample, sequenced in a study of blood T cell repertoires in COVID-19. TCRdb's table, derived via immunoSEQ multiplex PCR, lists solely in-frame clones and lacks some. The table has about 240,000 clones, around nine tenths seen once. Sequenced material: PBMCs or T cells enriched from blood (not recorded which). These receptors originate from a woman younger than 45 who had recovered from COVID-19. The CDR3 runs from the conserved cysteine through the conserved F or W. The order of the fields is CDR3 DNA, CDR3 protein, J gene, clone size, V gene, D gene. A D gene is named only where the DNA matches it firmly. The size field is filled for only some rows; it gives once, few, many or a size class.

DNA: TGTGCCAGCAGCTATCGCGGAGGGGGCGTGACTGGGGCCAACGTCCTGACTTTC
CDR3: CASSYRGGGVTGANVLTF
J: TRBJ2-6
size: few
V: TRBV7-2
D: -

DNA: TGCGCCAGCAGCCCTCTAGCGGTACAATCCTACGAGCAGTACTTC
CDR3: CASSPLAVQSYEQYF
J: TRBJ2-7
size: -
V: TRBV4-1
D: TRBD2

DNA: TGTGCCAGTAGAGAGCGAGCAGGGTCGACCTCTGGAAACACCATATATTTT
CDR3: CASRERAGSTSGNTIYF
J: TRBJ1-3
size: -
V: TRBV19
D: -

DNA: TGTGCCAGCTCACCACGGCTAGGGGAGGAACAGACTGAAGCTTTCTTT
CDR3: CASSPRLGEEQTEAFF
J: TRBJ1-1
size: -
V: TRBV18
D: -

DNA: TGTGCCAGCAGTTTATGTCTGGACAGGTGTGAAGCTTTCTTT
CDR3: CASSLCLDRCEAFF
J: TRBJ1-1
size: once
V: TRBV28
D: TRBD1

DNA: TGCGCCAGCAGCCAAGCTTACCAGGGGAACTCTGGAAACACCATATATTTT
CDR3: CASSQAYQGNSGNTIYF
J: TRBJ1-3
size: -
V: TRBV4-3
D: -

DNA: TGTGCCAGCAGCTTAGATATGGGGCCGGGCAGGGTCCATGGCTACACCTTC
CDR3: CASSLDMGPGRVHGYTF
J: TRBJ1-2
size: -
V: TRBV11-2
D: -

DNA: TGTGCCAGCAGCCAAGAGGGCACCAGGGCCTCTGGAAACACCATATATTTT
CDR3: CASSQEGTRASGNTIYF
J: TRBJ1-3
size: once
V: TRBV4-2
D: -

DNA: TGTGCCAGCAGCTCCTCCGTGCGGGATACGCAGTATTTT
CDR3: CASSSSVRDTQYF
J: TRBJ2-3
size: -
V: TRBV7-3
D: -

DNA: TGTGCCAGCAGCCTCCGACAGGGGAGCTCTGGAAACACCATATATTTT
CDR3: CASSLRQGSSGNTIYF
J: TRBJ1-3
size: -
V: TRBV7-2
D: TRBD1

DNA: TGTGCCTGGCTCCGGGACAGCCAATTCTCTGGAAACACCATATATTTT
CDR3: CAWLRDSQFSGNTIYF
J: TRBJ1-3
size: -
V: TRBV30
D: TRBD1

DNA: TGTGCCAGCAGCTCCGGACTAGTCAATGAGCAGTTCTTC
CDR3: CASSSGLVNEQFF
J: TRBJ2-1
size: -
V: TRBV7-3
D: TRBD2

DNA: TGTGCCTGGTCCAGGGTACAGGGGGGGGGTAGCACTGAAGCTTTCTTT
CDR3: CAWSRVQGGGSTEAFF
J: TRBJ1-1
size: -
V: TRBV30
D: TRBD1

DNA: TGCGCCAGCAGCCAGTGGGGACAGGGTCTCTACGAGCAGTACTTC
CDR3: CASSQWGQGLYEQYF
J: TRBJ2-7
size: -
V: TRBV4-3
D: TRBD1

DNA: TGCAGCGTTGAACACTCAGGCGGGCAGTATTTC
CDR3: CSVEHSGGQYF
J: TRBJ2-7
size: -
V: TRBV29-1
D: -

DNA: TGTAGCATCGGGGACTCCTACAATGAGCAGTTCTTC
CDR3: CSIGDSYNEQFF
J: TRBJ2-1
size: -
V: TRBV28
D: -

DNA: TGTGCCAGCAGTTACTCGAGACTAGAAGCCTACGAGCAGTACTTC
CDR3: CASSYSRLEAYEQYF
J: TRBJ2-7
size: once
V: TRBV6-2/TRBV6-3
D: -

DNA: TGTGCCATCAGTGATCCAATCCTGGGAGCGGGCGGGGAGCTGTTTTTT
CDR3: CAISDPILGAGGELFF
J: TRBJ2-2
size: -
V: TRBV10-3
D: -

DNA: TGTGCCAGCAGCCCAAACCGGGTCGAGCAGTACTTC
CDR3: CASSPNRVEQYF
J: TRBJ2-7
size: -
V: TRBV7-2
D: -

DNA: TGTGCCAGCAGTCCATGGACAGGGTTGGACGAGCAGTACTTC
CDR3: CASSPWTGLDEQYF
J: TRBJ2-7
size: -
V: TRBV28
D: TRBD1

DNA: TGTGCCAGCAGCCCCCCAGGTGGCAGGGCCTACGAGCAGTACTTC
CDR3: CASSPPGGRAYEQYF
J: TRBJ2-7
size: -
V: TRBV9
D: -

DNA: TGTGCCAGCAGTTCCAACGGACTGATCTACGAGCAGTACTTC
CDR3: CASSSNGLIYEQYF
J: TRBJ2-7
size: -
V: TRBV27
D: -

DNA: TGTGCCAGCAGCCCACCGACATCAAATGAAAAACTGTTTTTT
CDR3: CASSPPTSNEKLFF
J: TRBJ1-4
size: -
V: TRBV11-2
D: -